The T cell receptor (beta chain) described here comes from a study of cytomegalovirus exposure and HLA in healthy donors. Study results and caveats: Another analysis was done later, and it associated approximately 17,000 TCR beta sequences with HLA alleles at 0.05 false discovery rate. The number of N-insertions in an Asian-associated ancestry cluster was reportedly below the roughly 660-donor mean in a later analysis.

In the PCR, 60 Vbeta and 13 Jbeta primers were used. Some clones are missing from TCRdb's copy, which holds only in-frame ones; the method was immunoSEQ multiplex PCR. This sample has more than 90,000 clones, with 55% to 80% found just once. Notes on this clone: Its target is unknown.

CDR3 length: 15 amino acids. Germline V CDR1 and CDR2: GTSNPN, SVGIG (reference sequence). The ends were cut back, 2 bases at V and 0 bases at J, with 11 bases in the middle. What was sequenced was PBMCs. The sequence was collected from a woman aged 25 to 39 in good health and CMV-seronegative. The chain employs TRBV30 and TRBJ1-3; no firm D call. CDR3 nucleotides: TGTGCCTGGAGTCAGGTTCCGAGCTCTGGAAACACCATATATTTT. It is translated as CAWSQVPSSGNTIYF.